A selection of T cell receptor beta chains follows, all from one sample in a study of neurological immune-mediated disorders. TCRdb reanalysed the 5' RACE reads using MiXCR and keeps one entry per CDR3 protein. The sample contains tens of thousands of distinct CDR3 sequences, roughly 14% of which appear only once. The source material was PBMCs. The receptors derive from a woman in her forties or fifties in good health. The conserved cysteine and the conserved F or W are not part of the CDR3 here. Only some rows state a clone size, as once, few, many or a class for expanded clones.

j_call	v_call	clone_size	cdr3_aa
TRBJ2-1	TRBV29-1	many	RGGDPGQWNEQF
TRBJ2-3	TRBV5-1	many	ASSFQAGFTDTQY
TRBJ2-3	TRBV5-1	once	ASSPTSGGPSTDTQY
TRBJ2-2	TRBV11-1	-	ARSSPGAGELF
TRBJ2-7	TRBV3-1	many	ASSRGLAGLPHEQY
TRBJ2-3	TRBV7-2	many	ASSLDGGRDTQY
TRBJ2-5	TRBV5-1	many	ASSLGGPQETQY
TRBJ1-6	TRBV5-1	many	ASSTRSDSPLH
TRBJ2-5	TRBV24-1	many	ATSAGDGGLETQY
TRBJ2-7	TRBV24-1	-	ATSDPRQGYDEQY
TRBJ2-1	TRBV5-1	many	ASSLAERGTYNEQF
TRBJ2-3	TRBV5-1	many	ASSLAQVSTDTQY
TRBJ1-1	TRBV15	many	ATSRGGAGTEAF
TRBJ1-3	TRBV11-2	many	ASSSGQTSGNTIY
TRBJ1-5	TRBV7-2	many	ASSSSAGVTQH
TRBJ1-1	TRBV5-1	few	ASSPEWGTVMFTEAF
TRBJ1-1	TRBV6-5	many	ASSSPAGVDTEAF
TRBJ2-7	TRBV29-1	many	SVALLGTGDVEQY
TRBJ1-2	TRBV5-1	many	ASSSGQGSNYGYT
TRBJ2-1	TRBV14	many	ASSQDGQGVPGSKVEF
TRBJ2-2	TRBV5-1	many	ASSLGLAGNTGELF
TRBJ2-5	TRBV5-1	many	ASSLGGTGQETQY
TRBJ2-1	TRBV7-2	many	ASSQWGSSRGNEQF
TRBJ2-6	TRBV27	once	ASSFGTSGRRGANVLT
TRBJ1-1	TRBV20-1	many	SARMGAATEAF
TRBJ2-1	TRBV29-1	many	SVSLAGNEQF
TRBJ2-2	TRBV20-1	-	SAPTGGATGELF
TRBJ1-2	TRBV5-1	many	ASSLANREGYGYT
TRBJ2-7	TRBV28	many	ASSTTGGAYEQY
TRBJ1-2	TRBV5-1	few	ASSLEWQQGYT
TRBJ2-7	TRBV5-4	many	ASSLASGSYEQY
TRBJ2-1	TRBV29-1	many	SVEEGSPTTL
TRBJ1-1	TRBV5-1	many	ASQTDQNTEAF
TRBJ1-3	TRBV29-1	-	SVALDRGGNTIY
TRBJ2-1	TRBV28	many	ASSPSLGTSGGSSSYNEQF
TRBJ2-2	TRBV28	many	ASRRLRQGNELF
TRBJ2-3	TRBV11-2	many	ASAKSVGGGLDTQY
TRBJ2-2	TRBV5-1	many	ASSLAGTKPGELF
TRBJ2-5	TRBV12-3/TRBV12-4	many	ASSLRGVLKETQY
TRBJ2-2	TRBV29-1	many	SASPDLYTGELF
TRBJ2-7	TRBV7-2	many	ASSLRGAGNTYEQY
TRBJ2-7	TRBV5-1	many	ASSLEGAYEQY
TRBJ1-1	TRBV20-1	many	SASFGGLNTEAF
TRBJ1-1	TRBV5-1	many	ASSLESGRDEAF
TRBJ2-3	TRBV18	many	ASSLPQADTQY
TRBJ2-1	TRBV12-3/TRBV12-4	many	ASTMGGSWDEQF
TRBJ1-2	TRBV6-5	many	ASSSPGTPGYT
TRBJ2-6	TRBV6-5	many	ASRRTSVEGANVLT
TRBJ1-2	TRBV4-1	many	ASKGDSQRDYGYT
TRBJ2-7	TRBV7-9	many	ASSLWEPGRYEQY
TRBJ1-2	TRBV6-1	many	ASNHRASPYGYT
TRBJ1-4	TRBV7-6	many	ASSQGQEEKLF
TRBJ1-1	TRBV4-1	many	ASSSNSAEAF
TRBJ2-1	TRBV12-3/TRBV12-4	many	ASSRVNEQF
TRBJ2-7	TRBV10-2	many	ASSLFSGPPSYEQY
TRBJ2-1	TRBV4-2	many	ASSQGLAETYNEQF
TRBJ1-2	TRBV28	many	ASSITRAGYT
TRBJ1-2	TRBV12-3/TRBV12-4	many	ASSQSSRGYT